The next 15 T cell receptor beta chains were all read from a single sample in a study of Tregs in tolerant kidney transplant recipients. The assay was immunoSEQ multiplex PCR, and TCRdb's table has in-frame clones only and misses some. The ten top clones account for 0.8% to 1%, within a sample of approximately 50,000 clones. The sample was CD4+ T cells from blood, taken before the transplant. All receptors derive from a human donor who received a combined kidney and bone marrow transplant.

A note on this clone: With the read ending 3 residues before the CDR3 end, the germline J gene is used to fill in that end. The J gene is TRBJ1-6, the V gene TRBV18; D remains ambiguous. The CDR3 is made up of 12 amino acids. The germline V and J ends were trimmed by 4 bases and 8 bases, with 6 bases remaining between them. Germline CDR1 and CDR2: KGHSH and LQKENI. The part of the CDR3 DNA that was read is TGTGCCAGCTCACTCCAGGATTCACCC. It specifies CASSLQDSP. The full-length CDR3 reads as CASSLQDSPLHF.

Details on this clone: The read ends 3 residues before the CDR3 terminus; that terminus is restored from the germline J gene. The V gene is TRBV7-2, the J gene TRBJ2-5; 9 bases align to TRBD2. Germline V gene sequence: CDR1 SGHTA, CDR2 FQGNSA. There are 15 residues in the CDR3. The V and J ends lost 4 bases and 3 bases, in that order; junction bases with no gene match: 6. CDR3 DNA (partial): TGTGCCAGCAGCTCTGGGGTAGCGGGAGAAGAGACC. Amino acids: CASSSGVAGEET. The CDR3 in full is CASSSGVAGEETQYF.

The CDR3 bases that were read are TGTGCCAGCGGTCTAGCGGGAGTCTCCTACAATGAG. Protein: CASGLAGVSYNE. The whole CDR3 region reads CASGLAGVSYNEQFF. The rearrangement joins TRBV7-2 to TRBJ2-1; TRBD2 matches 10 bases. Sequencing ends 3 residues short of the CDR3 end; the germline J gene provides the rest. CDR1 is SGHTA and CDR2 is FQGNSA in the germline V gene. Trimming cost V 8 bases and J 0 bases; bases outside gene matches: 4. This CDR3 is 15 amino acids long. The whole variable domain, remainder taken from reference TRBV7-2 and TRBJ2-1, is GAGVSQSPSNKVTEKGKDVELRCDPISGHTALYWYRQSLGQGLEFLIYFQGNSAPDKSGLPSDRFSAERTGGSVSTLTIQRTQQEDSAVYLCASGLAGVSYNEQFFGPGTRLTVL.

Points on this clone: The read ends 3 residues early relative to the CDR3; the germline J gene fills the gap. The rearrangement links TRBV7-9 to TRBJ2-7, with 11 bases identical to TRBD2. CDR3 length equals 15 residues. V gave up 1 base and J gave up 6 bases; unmatched junction bases: 5. Per the germline V gene, CDR1 is SEHNR and CDR2 is FQNEAQ (reference sequence). CDR3 protein: CASSLDRTSGPEQYF. The sequenced CDR3 bases are TGTGCCAGCAGCTTAGACCGGACTAGCGGGCCCGAG.

As to this clone: The sequence runs out 3 residues before the end of the CDR3; the remainder is reconstructed from the germline J gene. The chain carries TRBV7-2 and TRBJ2-5; tentative D call: TRBD1 (5 bases). This CDR3 is built from 13 residues. CDR1 and CDR2 (germline): SGHTA, FQGNSA. Trimming shortened V by 2 bases and J by 5 bases, and 9 bases separated the two germline ends. CDR3 in amino acids: CASSLRRAETQYF. The sequenced part of the CDR3 DNA is TGTGCCAGCAGCTTACGCAGGGCTGAGACC.

As concerns this clone: Read data end 3 residues before the CDR3 end; the end is taken from the germline J gene. The chain recombines TRBV19 with TRBJ2-7; D call uncertain. The germline V gene encodes CDR1 LNHDA and CDR2 SQIVND (reference sequence). Trimming shortened V by 3 bases and J by 6 bases, and 9 bases separated the two germline ends. The CDR3 loop spans 12 amino acids. The CDR3 DNA, read in part, is TGTGCCAGTAGTATGGGCAAAGGCGAG. Protein sequence: CASSMGKGE. The full CDR3 reads CASSMGKGEQYF.

Worth noting for this clone: Read data end 3 residues before the CDR3 end; the end is taken from the germline J gene. The V and J genes are TRBV11-3 and TRBJ2-1; 10 bases are shared with TRBD1. Germline lookup yields CDR1 SGHNT and CDR2 YENEEA. V gave up 3 bases and J gave up 6 bases; unmatched junction bases: 5. The CDR3 sequence is 15 residues long. The CDR3 spells CASSLGQGKVNEQFF. Incomplete CDR3 DNA: TGTGCCAGCAGCTTGGGACAGGGGAAGGTCAATGAG.

About this clone: The read comes to an end 3 residues before the CDR3 does, leaving the germline J gene to fill in the end. The chain couples TRBV19 to TRBJ1-2; TRBD1 is a possible D gene (5 bases). The germline V and J ends were trimmed by 3 bases and 7 bases, with 6 bases remaining between them. The CDR3 runs to 11 residues. Germline assignment: CDR1 LNHDA and CDR2 SQIVND (reference sequence). CDR3 region: CASSMGGGYTF. CDR3 DNA, as far as it was read: TGTGCCAGTAGTATGGGGGGTGGC.

The sequenced part of the CDR3 DNA is TGTGCCAGTAGTAATCCGGGGGGGGCCCCAGAGACC. This translates into CASSNPGGAPET. The entire CDR3 protein reads CASSNPGGAPETQYF. The chain links TRBV19 to TRBJ2-5, with 8 positions matching TRBD2. The read ends 3 residues shy of where the CDR3 ends; the end is completed using the germline J gene. From germline, CDR1 is LNHDA and CDR2 SQIVND (reference sequence). This CDR3 has 15 residues. With V trimmed by 4 bases and J by 4 bases, 8 bases remained unmatched. The full variable domain, in which reference TRBV19 and TRBJ2-5 provide the parts outside the CDR3, is DGGITQSPKYLFRKEGQNVTLSCEQNLNHDAMYWYRQDPGQGLRLIYYSQIVNDFQKGDIAEGYSVSREKKESFPLTVTSAQKNPTAFYLCASSNPGGAPETQYFGPGTRLLVL.

About this clone itself: The read falls 3 residues short of the CDR3 end, and the missing part is taken from the germline J gene. V gene TRBV2 combines with J gene TRBJ2-7; D unclear. Trimming stripped 4 bases from V and 0 bases from J, with 7 bases between. CDR1 SNHLY and CDR2 FYNNEI come from the germline V gene. This CDR3 has 13 amino acids. CDR3 DNA (partial): TGTGCCAGCAGTGTCCAGTCCTCCTACGAG. This translates into CASSVQSSYE. The full-length CDR3 reads as CASSVQSSYEQYF.

Remarks on this clone: The read terminates 3 residues ahead of where the CDR3 ends, so the germline J gene completes it. This chain uses TRBV20-1 with TRBJ2-1, with 9 nucleotides matching TRBD2. In germline, CDR1 is DFQATT, CDR2 SNEGSKA (reference sequence). J was trimmed by 7 bases and V by 0 bases; bases with no gene match: 7. The CDR3 runs to 15 residues. The sequenced CDR3 bases are TGCAGTGCTAGAGATTCAGTTAGCGGGGGTAATGAG. Translating it yields CSARDSVSGGNE. The complete CDR3 sequence is CSARDSVSGGNEQFF.

With respect to this clone: The missing CDR3 end, 3 residues past where the read stops, is filled in from the germline J gene. The chain combines TRBV6-2 or TRBV6-3 with TRBJ2-1; D possibly corresponds to TRBD2 (5 bases). Trimming pared 7 bases from V and 6 bases from J, leaving 10 bases between. Germline loops: CDR1 MNHEY, CDR2 SVGEGT. The CDR3 spans 12 residues. The CDR3 bases that were read are TGTGCCAGCACGGCCGGGGTCAATGAG. This gives the protein CASTAGVNE. The entire CDR3 sequence reads CASTAGVNEQFF.

In regard to this clone: The CDR3 goes on 3 residues after the read ends, and that part is filled in from the germline J gene. The V gene is TRBV10-3, the J gene TRBJ2-1, with TRBD2 matching 8 bases. CDR1 and CDR2 from the germline V gene are ENHRY and SYGVKD. The V and J ends lost 1 base and 7 bases, in that order; junction bases with no gene match: 9. This CDR3 is 16 amino acids long. The CDR3 here is CAISELTGGPGNEQFF. The part of the CDR3 DNA that was read is TGTGCCATCAGTGAGTTAACGGGGGGGCCAGGGAATGAG.

Concerning this clone: Read coverage stops 3 residues before the CDR3 terminus; the germline J gene supplies the remainder. This chain links TRBV5-1 with TRBJ1-4; D is unresolved. Germline loops: CDR1 SGHRS, CDR2 YFSETQ. V lost 2 bases and J lost 2, with 7 bases in between. CDR3 size: 14 residues. The covered CDR3 bases are TGCGCCAGCAGCTTTTCCGGGACTAATGAAAAA. Protein product: CASSFSGTNEK. The CDR3 as a whole reads CASSFSGTNEKLFF.

A note on this clone: Read sequence stops 3 residues before the CDR3 end, and the germline J gene provides the missing end. This chain joins TRBV19 and TRBJ2-5; 8 nucleotides match TRBD2. This CDR3 has 16 amino acids. Germline loops: CDR1 LNHDA, CDR2 SQIVND (reference sequence). Trimming took 1 base from V and 2 from J; bases not matched to a gene: 6. The part of the CDR3 DNA that was read is TGTGCCAGTAGTATAGGGCGGGGGGCCACACAAGAGACC. Its translation is CASSIGRGATQET. In full, the CDR3 reads CASSIGRGATQETQYF.